Sequencing of this T cell receptor beta chain was carried out in a study of blood T cells in healthy people across ages. Together with a sample-barcoded 5' primer, a J-beta primer mix was included in a second PCR lasting roughly 6 to 12 cycles. In TCRdb, the 5' RACE reads were re-called with MiXCR into one record per CDR3 protein. This repertoire shows approximately 1.5 million distinct CDR3 sequences, approximately 39% found once; its top ten account for approximately 4.1%. This clonotype has only a few counts. No fewer than 7 million PBMCs went into each sample. The source of this sequence is a woman aged 18-29 years in good health. Specimen: blood.

This CDR3 is CASSQDRNREETQYF. Here the CDR3 DNA reads TGCGCCAGCAGCCAAGATCGTAACAGGGAAGAGACCCAGTACTTC. The gene calls are TRBV4-3 and TRBJ2-5; the D gene is possibly TRBD1 (6 bases). V was clipped by 0 bases and J by 3 bases, with 11 bases between them. The CDR3 runs 15 residues. In germline, CDR1 is LGHNA, CDR2 YSLEER.